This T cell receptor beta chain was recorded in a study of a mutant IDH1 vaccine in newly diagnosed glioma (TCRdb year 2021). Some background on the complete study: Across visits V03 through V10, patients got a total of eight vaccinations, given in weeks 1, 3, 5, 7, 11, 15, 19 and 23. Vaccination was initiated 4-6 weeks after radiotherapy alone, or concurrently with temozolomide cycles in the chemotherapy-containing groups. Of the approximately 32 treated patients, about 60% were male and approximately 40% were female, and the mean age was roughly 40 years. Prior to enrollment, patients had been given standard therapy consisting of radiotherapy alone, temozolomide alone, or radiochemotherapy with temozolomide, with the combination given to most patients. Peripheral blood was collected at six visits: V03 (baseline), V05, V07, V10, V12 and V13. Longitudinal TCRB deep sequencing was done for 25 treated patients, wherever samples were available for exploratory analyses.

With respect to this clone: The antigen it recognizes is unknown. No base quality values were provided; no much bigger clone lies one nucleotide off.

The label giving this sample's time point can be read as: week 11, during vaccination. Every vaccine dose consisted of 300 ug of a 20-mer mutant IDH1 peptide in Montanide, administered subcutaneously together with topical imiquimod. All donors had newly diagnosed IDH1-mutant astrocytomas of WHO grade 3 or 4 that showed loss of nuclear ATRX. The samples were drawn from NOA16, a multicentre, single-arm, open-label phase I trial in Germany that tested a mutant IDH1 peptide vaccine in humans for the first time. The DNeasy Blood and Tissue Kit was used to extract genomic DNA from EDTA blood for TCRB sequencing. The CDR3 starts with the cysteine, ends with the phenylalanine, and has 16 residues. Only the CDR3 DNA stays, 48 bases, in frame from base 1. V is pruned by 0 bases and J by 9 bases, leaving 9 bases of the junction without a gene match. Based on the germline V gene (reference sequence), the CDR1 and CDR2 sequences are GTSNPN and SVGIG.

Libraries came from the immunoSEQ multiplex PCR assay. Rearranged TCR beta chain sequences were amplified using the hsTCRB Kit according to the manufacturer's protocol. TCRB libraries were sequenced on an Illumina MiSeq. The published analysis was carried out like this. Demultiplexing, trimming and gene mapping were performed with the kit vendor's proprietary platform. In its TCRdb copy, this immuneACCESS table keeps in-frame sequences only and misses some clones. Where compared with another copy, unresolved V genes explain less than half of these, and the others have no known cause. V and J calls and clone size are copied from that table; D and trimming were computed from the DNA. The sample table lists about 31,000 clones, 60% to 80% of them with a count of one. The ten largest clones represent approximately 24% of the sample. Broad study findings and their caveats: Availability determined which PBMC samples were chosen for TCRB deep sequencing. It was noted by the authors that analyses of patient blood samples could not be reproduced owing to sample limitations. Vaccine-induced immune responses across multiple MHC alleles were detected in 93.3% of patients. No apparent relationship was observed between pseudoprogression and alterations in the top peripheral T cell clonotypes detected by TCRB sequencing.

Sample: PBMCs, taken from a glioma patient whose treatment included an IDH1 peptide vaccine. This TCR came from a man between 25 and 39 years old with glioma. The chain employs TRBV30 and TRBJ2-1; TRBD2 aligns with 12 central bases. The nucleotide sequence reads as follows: TGTGCCTGGAGTGTACAGGGGCTAGCGGGAGGGGTTGAGCAGTTCTTC. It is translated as CAWSVQGLAGGVEQFF.